The T cell receptor beta chain under discussion was sequenced for a study of T cell changes during pregnancy in multiple sclerosis. Germline assignment: CDR1 MNHNY and CDR2 SVGAGI (reference sequence). Trimming took 4 bases from V and 5 from J, leaving 14 bases between them. The CDR3 covers 15 residues. Sequencing was performed with immunoSEQ multiplex PCR; in TCRdb, only in-frame clones are kept and a portion is missing. The table shows around 56,000 clones, with approximately 90% occurring only once. The chain has TRBV6-6 and TRBJ2-2; D unresolved. The receptor was derived from a female donor with multiple sclerosis, enrolled in a pregnancy study. The input for sequencing was peripheral blood, taken after pregnancy. The CDR3 DNA reads TGTGCCAGCAGTTCCCCAGAACATCAAACCGGGGAGCTGTTTTTT. Residues: CASSSPEHQTGELFF.